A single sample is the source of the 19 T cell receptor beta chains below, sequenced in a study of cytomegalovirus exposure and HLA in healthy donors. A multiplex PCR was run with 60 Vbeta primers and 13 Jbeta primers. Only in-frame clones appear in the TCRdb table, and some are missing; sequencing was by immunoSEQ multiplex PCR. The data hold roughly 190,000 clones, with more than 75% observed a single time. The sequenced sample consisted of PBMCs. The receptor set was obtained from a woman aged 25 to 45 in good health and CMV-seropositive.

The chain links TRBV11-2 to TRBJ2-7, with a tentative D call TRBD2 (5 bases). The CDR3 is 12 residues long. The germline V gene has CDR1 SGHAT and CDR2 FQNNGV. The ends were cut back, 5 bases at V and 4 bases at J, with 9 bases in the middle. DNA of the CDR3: TGTGCCAGCAGCCGCCGAGGGTACGAGCAGTACTTC. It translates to CASSRRGYEQYF.

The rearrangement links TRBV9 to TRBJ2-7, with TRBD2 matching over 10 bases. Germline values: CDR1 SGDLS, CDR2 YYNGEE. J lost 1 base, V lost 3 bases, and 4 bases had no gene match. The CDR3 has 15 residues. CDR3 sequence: CASSAGTSESYEQYF. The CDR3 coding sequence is TGTGCCAGCAGCGCCGGGACTAGCGAATCCTACGAGCAGTACTTC.

In DNA form, the CDR3 reads TGCGCCAGCAGCCAAGATTTGTACAGCTCCTACGAGCAGTACTTC. Amino acids: CASSQDLYSSYEQYF. The J gene is TRBJ2-7, the V gene TRBV4-1; no clear D. Trimming took off 0 bases at V and 0 bases at J, with 9 bases between the two ends. In germline, CDR1 is MGHRA, CDR2 YSYEKL. This CDR3 has 15 amino acids.

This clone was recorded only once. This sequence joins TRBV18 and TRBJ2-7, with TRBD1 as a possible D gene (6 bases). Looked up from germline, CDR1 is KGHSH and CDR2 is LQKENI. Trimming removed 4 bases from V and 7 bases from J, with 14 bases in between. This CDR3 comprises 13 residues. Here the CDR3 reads CASSLAGANEQYF. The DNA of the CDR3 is TGTGCCAGCTCACTGGCAGGGGCCAATGAGCAGTACTTC.

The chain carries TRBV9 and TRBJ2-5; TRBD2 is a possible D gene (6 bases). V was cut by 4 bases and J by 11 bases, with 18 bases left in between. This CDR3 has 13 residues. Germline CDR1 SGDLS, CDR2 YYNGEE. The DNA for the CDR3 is TGTGCCAGCAGCTCCCAGGAGGGACTTGAGCAGTACTTC. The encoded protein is CASSSQEGLEQYF.

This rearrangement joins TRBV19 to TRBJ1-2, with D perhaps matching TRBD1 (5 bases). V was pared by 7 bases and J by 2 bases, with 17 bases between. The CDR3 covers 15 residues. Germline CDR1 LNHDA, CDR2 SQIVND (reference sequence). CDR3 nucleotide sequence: TGTGCCAGTACCACATGGGGCAGACGAAACTATGGCTACACCTTC. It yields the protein CASTTWGRRNYGYTF.

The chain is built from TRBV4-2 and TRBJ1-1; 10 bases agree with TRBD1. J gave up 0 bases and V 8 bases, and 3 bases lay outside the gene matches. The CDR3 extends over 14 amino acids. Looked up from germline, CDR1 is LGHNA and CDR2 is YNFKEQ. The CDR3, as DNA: TGTGCCAGCCGGGACAGGGGCCTGAACACTGAAGCTTTCTTT. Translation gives CASRDRGLNTEAFF.

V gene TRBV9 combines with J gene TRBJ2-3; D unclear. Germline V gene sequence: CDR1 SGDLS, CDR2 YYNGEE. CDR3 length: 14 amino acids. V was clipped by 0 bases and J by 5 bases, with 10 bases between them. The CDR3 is CASSVAFSEDTQYF. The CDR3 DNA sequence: TGTGCCAGCAGCGTAGCGTTTAGTGAAGATACGCAGTATTTT.

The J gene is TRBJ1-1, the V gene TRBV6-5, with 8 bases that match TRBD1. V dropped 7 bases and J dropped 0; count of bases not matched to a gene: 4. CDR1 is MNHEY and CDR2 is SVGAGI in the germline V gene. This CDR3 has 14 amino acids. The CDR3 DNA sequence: TGTGCCAGCAAACCGGGACAGGTGAACACTGAAGCTTTCTTT. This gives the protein CASKPGQVNTEAFF.

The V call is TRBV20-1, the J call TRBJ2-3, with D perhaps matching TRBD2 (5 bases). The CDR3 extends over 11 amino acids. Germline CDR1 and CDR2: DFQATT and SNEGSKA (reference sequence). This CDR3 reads CVASGGDTQYF. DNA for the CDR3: TGCGTTGCCAGTGGCGGGGATACGCAGTATTTT.

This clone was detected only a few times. The CDR3 bases are TGTGCCTGGACAGGGGGTGATACTGAAGCTTTCTTT. Translated, it gives CAWTGGDTEAFF. V and J are TRBV30 and TRBJ1-1, with TRBD1 identical over 7 bases. CDR3 length: 12 amino acids. Germline CDR1 is GTSNPN and CDR2 is SVGIG (reference sequence). V shed 4 bases and J 5 bases; nucleotides not matched to a gene: 4.

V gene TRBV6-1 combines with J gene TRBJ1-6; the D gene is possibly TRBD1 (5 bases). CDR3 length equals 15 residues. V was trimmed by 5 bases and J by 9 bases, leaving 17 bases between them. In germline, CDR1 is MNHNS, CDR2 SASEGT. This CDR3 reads CASSSLDSSGSPLHF. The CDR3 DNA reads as TGTGCCAGCAGTTCCCTTGACAGTTCGGGTTCACCCCTCCACTTT.

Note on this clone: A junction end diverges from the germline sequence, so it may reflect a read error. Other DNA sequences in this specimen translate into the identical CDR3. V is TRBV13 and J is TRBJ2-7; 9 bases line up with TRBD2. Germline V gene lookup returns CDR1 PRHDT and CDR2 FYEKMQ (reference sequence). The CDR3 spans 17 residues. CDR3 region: CASSLLARQGLADEQYF. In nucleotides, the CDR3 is TGTGCCAGCAGCTTACTGGCGCGACAGGGACTAGCCGACGAGCAATACTTC.

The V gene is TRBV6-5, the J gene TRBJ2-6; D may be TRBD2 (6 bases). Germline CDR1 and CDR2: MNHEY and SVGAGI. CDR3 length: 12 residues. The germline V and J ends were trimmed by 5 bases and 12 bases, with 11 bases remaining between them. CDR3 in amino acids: CASSQAGGVLTF. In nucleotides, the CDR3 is TGTGCCAGCAGTCAGGCCGGGGGCGTCCTGACTTTC.

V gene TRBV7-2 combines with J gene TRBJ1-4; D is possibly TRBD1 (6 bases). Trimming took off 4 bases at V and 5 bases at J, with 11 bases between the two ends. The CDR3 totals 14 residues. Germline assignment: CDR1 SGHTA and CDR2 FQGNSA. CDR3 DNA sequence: TGTGCCAGCAGCTCTCGGGACACAAATGAAAAACTGTTTTTT. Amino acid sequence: CASSSRDTNEKLFF.

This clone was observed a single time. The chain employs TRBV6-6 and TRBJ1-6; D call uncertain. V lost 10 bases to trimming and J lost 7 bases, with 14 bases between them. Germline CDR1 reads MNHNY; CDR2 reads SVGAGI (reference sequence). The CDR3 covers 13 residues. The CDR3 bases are TGTGCCATAAAACTTAAGTTGAATTCACCCCTCCACTTT. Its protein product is CAIKLKLNSPLHF.

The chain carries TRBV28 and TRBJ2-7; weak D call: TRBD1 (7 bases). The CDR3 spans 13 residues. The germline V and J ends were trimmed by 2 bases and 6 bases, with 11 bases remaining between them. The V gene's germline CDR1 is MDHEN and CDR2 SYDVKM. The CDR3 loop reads CASSLNRGGEQYF. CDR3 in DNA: TGTGCCAGCAGTTTAAACAGGGGAGGCGAGCAGTACTTC.

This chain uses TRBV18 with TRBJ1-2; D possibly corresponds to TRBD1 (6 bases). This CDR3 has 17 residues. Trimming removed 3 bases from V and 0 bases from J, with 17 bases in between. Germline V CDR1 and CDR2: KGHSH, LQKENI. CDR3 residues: CASSPHPDSLANYGYTF. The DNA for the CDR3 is TGTGCCAGCTCACCGCACCCGGACAGCTTAGCTAACTATGGCTACACCTTC.

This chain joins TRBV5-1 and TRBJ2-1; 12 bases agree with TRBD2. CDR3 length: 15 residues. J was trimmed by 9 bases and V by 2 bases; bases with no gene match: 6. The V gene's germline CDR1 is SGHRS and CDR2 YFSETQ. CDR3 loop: CASSLSSGGAVEQFF. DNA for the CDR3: TGCGCCAGCAGCTTATCTAGCGGGGGGGCCGTTGAGCAGTTCTTC.